The 16 T cell receptor beta chains below all came from one sample that was sequenced in a study of T-cell reconstitution after alpha-beta-depleted transplantation in children. Using unique molecular identifiers, the investigators prepared the TCRbeta library. TCRdb ran MiXCR on the PCR reads and lists one entry per CDR3 protein. The table has around 200,000 distinct CDR3 sequences, approximately 9.5% seen once. The specimen comprised PBMCs from the stem cell graft donor, sampled from the stem cell graft. The receptors originated from a human donor who donated a stem cell graft to a child with acute lymphoblastic leukemia.

The chain has TRBV5-1 and TRBJ1-1; perhaps TRBD1 as D (6 bases). CDR1 and CDR2 (germline): SGHRS, YFSETQ. The CDR3 runs to 16 residues. V was pared by 0 bases and J by 5 bases, with 17 bases between. DNA for the CDR3: TGCGCCAGCAGCTTGGTAGTCGGGGGGCGAGGGACTGAAGCTTTCTTT. Its translation is CASSLVVGGRGTEAFF. The complete variable domain, with remaining parts taken from reference TRBV5-1 and TRBJ1-1, reads KAGVTQTPRYLIKTRGQQVTLSCSPISGHRSVSWYQQTPGQGLQFLFEYFSETQRNKGNFPGRFSGRQFSNSRSEMNVSTLELGDSALYLCASSLVVGGRGTEAFFGQGTRLTVV.

The chain combines TRBV27 with TRBJ2-2, with 11 bases that match TRBD2. V lost 5 bases, J lost 8 bases, and 13 bases stayed unmatched. From germline, CDR1 is MNHEY and CDR2 SMNVEV (reference sequence). This CDR3 contains 17 residues. DNA of the CDR3: TGTGCCAGCAGTCAACCCTCACTAGCGGGGGTTTCTGGGGAGCTGTTTTTT. Translated: CASSQPSLAGVSGELFF.

This clonotype was detected many times. This sequence joins TRBV12-3 or TRBV12-4 and TRBJ2-3; 7 bases align to TRBD1. J was trimmed by 0 bases and V by 6 bases; bases with no gene match: 6. This CDR3 has 15 amino acids. DNA of the CDR3: TGTGCCAGCAGCCCCCAACAGGGGAGCACAGATACGCAGTATTTT. This gives the protein CASSPQQGSTDTQYF.

The sample holds many counts of this clonotype. J is TRBJ1-2 and V is TRBV29-1; maybe TRBD1 (6 bases). Germline assignment: CDR1 SQVTM and CDR2 ANQGSEA. CDR3 length equals 13 residues. Deletions cut 6 bases from V and 2 bases from J, with 13 bases between. The CDR3 DNA is TGCAGCGTCTCAACAGGGAGAAACTATGGCTACACCTTC. It yields the protein CSVSTGRNYGYTF.

This chain uses TRBV28 with TRBJ2-2, with TRBD2 identical over 8 bases. J lost 3 bases, V lost 6 bases, and 6 bases had no gene match. CDR1 is MDHEN and CDR2 is SYDVKM in the germline V gene. This CDR3 is built from 15 residues. As DNA, the CDR3 is TGTGCCAGCAGCCGGGGGGGCCTCGACACCGGGGAGCTGTTTTTT. It codes for CASSRGGLDTGELFF. The full variable domain, rest sourced from reference TRBV28 and TRBJ2-2, is DVKVTQSSRYLVKRTGEKVFLECVQDMDHENMFWYRQDPGLGLRLIYFSYDVKMKEKGDIPEGYSVSREKKERFSLILESASTNQTSMYLCASSRGGLDTGELFFGEGSRLTVL.

This clonotype was picked up a small number of times. The chain has TRBV5-1 and TRBJ1-5, with 7 nucleotides matching TRBD1. This CDR3 is built from 15 residues. The ends lost 0 bases at V and 2 bases at J; junction bases unmatched: 2. Germline CDR1 is SGHRS and CDR2 is YFSETQ. The CDR3 DNA sequence: TGCGCCAGCAGCTTGGATACAGGGGGCAATCAGCCCCAGCATTTT. The encoded protein is CASSLDTGGNQPQHF.

Ten or more counts support this clonotype. The rearrangement links TRBV9 to TRBJ2-2; D gene ambiguous. Germline CDR1 reads SGDLS; CDR2 reads YYNGEE. V lost 7 bases and J lost 5, with 6 bases in between. The CDR3 sequence is 11 residues long. CDR3 DNA sequence: TGTGCCAGCGGGCGGACCGGGGAGCTGTTTTTT. Protein sequence: CASGRTGELFF.

This clonotype was seen many times. CDR3 DNA: TGCAGCGCCTCTGGACAGGGGGCTCAGCCCCAGCATTTT. Its protein product is CSASGQGAQPQHF. This chain uses TRBV29-1 with TRBJ1-5, with 11 nucleotides matching TRBD1. CDR3 length equals 13 residues. Germline assignment: CDR1 SQVTM and CDR2 ANQGSEA. The V segment lost 7 bases and the J segment 6 bases; nucleotides outside the gene matches: 5.

This clonotype was counted many times. The chain is built from TRBV11-2 and TRBJ2-3; possible D gene TRBD1, 6 bases. The germline gives CDR1 SGHAT, CDR2 FQNNGV. The ends were cut back, 3 bases at V and 0 bases at J, with 13 bases in the middle. The CDR3 sequence is 16 residues long. This CDR3 reads CASSLDRPSSTDTQYF. In DNA form, the CDR3 reads TGTGCCAGCAGCTTGGACAGACCCTCTAGCACAGATACGCAGTATTTT. The variable domain in full, completed from reference TRBV11-2 and TRBJ2-3, reads EAGVAQSPRYKIIEKRQSVAFWCNPISGHATLYWYQQILGQGPKLLIQFQNNGVVDDSQLPKDRFSAERLKGVDSTLKIQPAKLEDSAVYLCASSLDRPSSTDTQYFGPGTRLTVL.

The chain joins TRBV3-1 to TRBJ2-7, with a possible D match to TRBD1 (6 bases). Germline V gene lookup returns CDR1 LGHDT and CDR2 YNNKEL (reference sequence). This CDR3 has 14 residues. Trimming took 5 bases from V and 0 from J, leaving 11 bases between them. CDR3 amino acids: CASSWDTSSYEQYF. The CDR3 DNA reads TGTGCCAGCAGCTGGGACACGAGCTCCTACGAGCAGTACTTC.

This clonotype was recorded at least ten times. This rearrangement joins TRBV5-1 to TRBJ2-1, with 12 nucleotides matching TRBD2. The CDR3 sequence is 15 residues long. Germline V gene sequence: CDR1 SGHRS, CDR2 YFSETQ. Unmatched junction bases numbered 8, after V lost 5 bases and J lost 8 bases. The CDR3 sequence: CASSKTSGGFDEQFF. CDR3 nucleotide sequence: TGCGCCAGCAGTAAGACTAGCGGGGGTTTTGATGAGCAGTTCTTC.

This clonotype was detected ten times or more. The rearrangement uses TRBV10-3 and TRBJ1-1, with unresolved D. Germline-derived CDR1 and CDR2 are ENHRY and SYGVKD. V shed 0 bases and J shed 0 bases, with 8 bases lying between them. The CDR3 sequence is 15 residues long. The CDR3 coding sequence is TGTGCCATCAGTGAGTCTCGAGAAATGAACACTGAAGCTTTCTTT. Its protein is CAISESREMNTEAFF.

The table lists this clonotype with many counts. V and J are TRBV3-1 and TRBJ1-1; D unclear. Germline V CDR1 and CDR2: LGHDT, YNNKEL (reference sequence). CDR3 length equals 12 residues. Trimming took 8 bases from V and 3 from J, leaving 10 bases between them. This chain's CDR3 is CASGEEHTEAFF. CDR3 in DNA: TGTGCCAGCGGGGAGGAGCACACTGAAGCTTTCTTT.

This clonotype occurred many times. The chain recombines TRBV4-3 with TRBJ2-7; 7 bases are shared with TRBD2. The CDR3 spans 18 residues. Germline trimming cut 0 bases from V and 1 base from J; bases unmatched to any gene: 12. Germline CDR1 LGHNA, CDR2 YSLEER. The CDR3 DNA follows: TGCGCCAGCAGCCAAGATGGCAATGAAGCGGGGTTGTCCTACGAGCAGTACTTC. Protein: CASSQDGNEAGLSYEQYF.

This clonotype was counted a few times. V is TRBV3-1 and J is TRBJ1-1; a weak D match, TRBD1 (6 bases). Germline CDR1 and CDR2: LGHDT and YNNKEL (reference sequence). With 0 bases removed from V and 5 bases from J, the gap between germline ends came to 13 bases. The CDR3 consists of 15 residues. The CDR3 loop reads CASSQDTQGKTEAFF. In DNA, the CDR3 is TGTGCCAGCAGCCAAGATACACAGGGTAAAACTGAAGCTTTCTTT.

This clonotype came up a few times. The chain couples TRBV7-9 to TRBJ1-2; D perhaps matches TRBD1 (6 bases). Germline V gene data show CDR1 as SEHNR and CDR2 as FQNEAQ (reference sequence). The CDR3 sequence is 15 residues long. The V gene lost 5 bases and the J gene lost 4 bases, with 17 bases spanning the gap. In nucleotides, the CDR3 is TGTGCCAGCAGCCCGCGGACAGCGCCTAGCTATGGCTACACCTTC. It translates to CASSPRTAPSYGYTF. Variable domain in full (rest from reference TRBV7-9 and TRBJ1-2): DTGVSQNPRHKITKRGQNVTFRCDPISEHNRLYWYRQTLGQGPEFLTYFQNEAQLEKSRLLSDRFSAERPKGSFSTLEIQRTEQGDSAMYLCASSPRTAPSYGYTFGSGTRLTVV.